These 30 T cell receptor beta chains originate from one sample sequenced in a study of identical twins. TCRdb fed the 5' RACE reads into MiXCR, producing one record per CDR3 protein. The sample lists around 530,000 distinct CDR3 sequences, 13% to 15% occurring once. In addition, the sample was reused for a study of yellow fever vaccine responses in identical twins.

The specimen was CD4+ T cells sorted from blood. These receptors all come from a woman in her late teens or twenties in good health.

This clonotype showed up many times. The V and J genes are TRBV20-1 and TRBJ2-1; 9 bases agree with TRBD2. Germline loops: CDR1 DFQATT, CDR2 SNEGSKA (reference sequence). V lost 0 bases and J lost 9; bases outside the gene matches: 6. The CDR3 has 14 amino acids. CDR3 loop: CSARDLSGGLEQFF. DNA of the CDR3: TGCAGTGCTAGAGATCTAAGCGGGGGGCTTGAGCAGTTCTTC.

The chain links TRBV6-5 to TRBJ2-5; TRBD2 matches at 9 bases. V lost 0 bases and J lost 7; bases outside the gene matches: 18. The CDR3 runs 19 residues. The germline CDR1 and CDR2 sequences are MNHEY and SVGAGI. The CDR3 region is CASSYSGLAGRSQDGTQYF. The DNA of the CDR3 is TGTGCCAGCAGTTACTCGGGCCTAGCGGGAAGGAGTCAAGACGGGACCCAGTACTTC.

This clonotype was observed many times. CDR3 coding DNA: TGTGCCAGCAGTCGCCTAGGTTTCCATGAGCAGTTCTTC. Translation gives CASSRLGFHEQFF. The J gene is TRBJ2-1, the V gene TRBV12-3 or TRBV12-4; D is ambiguous. V lost 5 bases and J lost 8, with 13 bases in between. The CDR3 extends over 13 amino acids.

This clonotype was found a few times. The chain links TRBV18 to TRBJ2-1; tentative D call: TRBD2 (6 bases). The CDR3 is 15 amino acids. Trimming stripped 2 bases from V and 9 bases from J, with 17 bases between. Germline CDR1 KGHSH, CDR2 LQKENI. Written as DNA, the CDR3 is TGTGCCAGCTCACCAATCTACGGGACTCGGGTTGAGCAGTTCTTC. Its protein product is CASSPIYGTRVEQFF.

The J gene is TRBJ2-5, the V gene TRBV7-3, with TRBD2 matching over 14 bases. J was trimmed by 4 bases and V by 5 bases; bases with no gene match: 3. Germline loops: CDR1 SGHTA, CDR2 FQGTGA. The CDR3 totals 15 residues. This CDR3 reads CASSTTSGRAETQYF. CDR3 sequence (DNA): TGTGCCAGCAGCACGACTAGCGGGAGGGCAGAGACCCAGTACTTC.

There are a few counts of this clonotype. V gene TRBV20-1 combines with J gene TRBJ2-2; TRBD2 matches 10 bases. The junction had 5 bases not matched to a gene; V was cut back by 0 bases and J by 1 base. This CDR3 has 17 amino acids. CDR1 and CDR2 (germline): DFQATT, SNEGSKA (reference sequence). The CDR3: CSARDRRLAGNTGELFF. The CDR3 DNA is TGCAGTGCTAGAGATCGGAGACTAGCGGGGAACACCGGGGAGCTGTTTTTT.

The V call is TRBV5-1, the J call TRBJ1-1, with D possibly TRBD1 on 5 matching bases. This CDR3 comprises 15 residues. The germline CDR1 and CDR2 sequences are SGHRS and YFSETQ. V was trimmed by 0 bases and J by 5 bases, leaving 14 bases between them. CDR3 loop: CASSLGVGGITEAFF. CDR3 nucleotides: TGCGCCAGCAGCTTGGGGGTTGGGGGGATTACTGAAGCTTTCTTT.

The J gene is TRBJ2-2, the V gene TRBV7-2; D not certain. Germline V gene data show CDR1 as SGHTA and CDR2 as FQGNSA. CDR3 length: 14 amino acids. V was trimmed by 5 bases and J by 4 bases, leaving 11 bases between them. CDR3 nucleotides: TGTGCCAGCAGCCCAAGTGTGGGCACCGGGGAGCTGTTTTTT. It translates to CASSPSVGTGELFF.

This clonotype was counted between two and nine times. This CDR3 reads CASSLASSHENIQYF. In nucleotides, the CDR3 is TGTGCCAGCAGCTTAGCGTCTAGTCACGAAAACATTCAGTACTTC. The chain employs TRBV7-8 and TRBJ2-4; D unclear. Trimming took off 0 bases at V and 5 bases at J, with 11 bases between the two ends. There are 15 residues in the CDR3. Germline V gives CDR1 SGHVS, CDR2 FQNEAQ.

This clonotype was seen a few times. The rearrangement joins TRBV5-1 to TRBJ2-1; tentatively, D is TRBD1 or TRBD2 (5 bases each). Germline CDR1 SGHRS, CDR2 YFSETQ. Between the trimmed V and J ends, which lost 5 bases and 0 bases, there was a span of 15 bases. CDR3 length equals 16 residues. In nucleotides, the CDR3 is TGCGCCAGCAGAGTGGGGTGGGACCTCTCCTACAATGAGCAGTTCTTC. Translating gives CASRVGWDLSYNEQFF.

V gene TRBV27 combines with J gene TRBJ2-5; perhaps TRBD1 as D (5 bases). Per the germline V gene, CDR1 is MNHEY and CDR2 is SMNVEV (reference sequence). This CDR3 has 15 residues. Trimming took 8 bases from V and 1 from J, leaving 17 bases between them. CDR3 protein: CASGPRALPQETQYF. CDR3 in DNA: TGTGCCAGCGGCCCCAGGGCCCTTCCCCAAGAGACCCAGTACTTC.

This clonotype was recorded at least ten times. The V and J genes are TRBV5-1 and TRBJ2-2; D unclear. The V gene's germline CDR1 is SGHRS and CDR2 YFSETQ. V dropped 1 base and J dropped 0 bases, with 7 bases sitting between them. CDR3 size: 15 residues. This chain's CDR3 is CASSLSSANTGELFF. The CDR3 DNA sequence: TGCGCCAGCAGCTTGAGCAGCGCGAACACCGGGGAGCTGTTTTTT. Supplemented by reference TRBV5-1 and TRBJ2-2, the full variable domain reads KAGVTQTPRYLIKTRGQQVTLSCSPISGHRSVSWYQQTPGQGLQFLFEYFSETQRNKGNFPGRFSGRQFSNSRSEMNVSTLELGDSALYLCASSLSSANTGELFFGEGSRLTVL.

V usage is TRBV18 and J usage is TRBJ1-1; no clear D gene. Germline values: CDR1 KGHSH, CDR2 LQKENI. V lost 1 base and J lost 2, with 5 bases in between. This CDR3 contains 13 residues. The CDR3 here is CASSPRKNTEAFF. For the CDR3, the DNA is TGTGCCAGCTCACCACGGAAAAACACTGAAGCTTTCTTT.

CDR3 loop: CSALRGGNSYEQYF. In DNA form, the CDR3 reads TGCAGTGCTCTCAGGGGTGGTAACTCCTACGAGCAGTACTTC. The V gene is TRBV20-1, the J gene TRBJ2-7; maybe TRBD1 (6 bases). Germline values: CDR1 DFQATT, CDR2 SNEGSKA (reference sequence). V lost 5 bases and J lost 0, with 14 bases in between. The CDR3 has 14 residues.

This clonotype turned up a few times. The chain is built from TRBV24-1 and TRBJ2-7; TRBD2 matches at 13 bases. This CDR3 has 15 residues. CDR1 and CDR2 from the germline V gene are KGHDR and SFDVKD. J lost 6 bases, V lost 3 bases, and 4 bases had no gene match. CDR3 bases: TGTGCCACCAGTGATGCTCGACTAGCGGGAGGCGAGCAGTACTTC. The encoded protein is CATSDARLAGGEQYF.

V and J are TRBV7-9 and TRBJ2-2; 9 nucleotides align to TRBD1. CDR1 and CDR2 from the germline V gene are SEHNR and FQNEAQ (reference sequence). Losses at the gene ends were 4 bases for V and 6 bases for J; bases not matched to a gene: 12. There are 17 residues in the CDR3. This chain's CDR3 is CASSSPPGQGLSGELFF. The CDR3, as DNA: TGTGCCAGCAGCTCGCCACCGGGACAGGGCTTATCCGGGGAGCTGTTTTTT.

This clonotype was detected only a few times. This rearrangement joins TRBV5-1 to TRBJ1-5; D uncertain. CDR3 size: 14 residues. Trimming shortened V by 4 bases and J by 0 bases, and 8 bases separated the two germline ends. The germline V gene encodes CDR1 SGHRS and CDR2 YFSETQ. This chain's CDR3 is CASSIGDSNQPQHF. CDR3 nucleotide sequence: TGCGCCAGCAGCATCGGTGATAGCAATCAGCCCCAGCATTTT. Combining the CDR3 with reference TRBV5-1 and TRBJ1-5 gives the whole variable domain KAGVTQTPRYLIKTRGQQVTLSCSPISGHRSVSWYQQTPGQGLQFLFEYFSETQRNKGNFPGRFSGRQFSNSRSEMNVSTLELGDSALYLCASSIGDSNQPQHFGDGTRLSIL.

V usage is TRBV11-2 and J usage is TRBJ2-2; TRBD2 aligns across 8 bases. The CDR3 runs to 16 residues. Germline lookup yields CDR1 SGHAT and CDR2 FQNNGV. The V gene end was trimmed by 1 base and the J gene end by 5 bases; junction bases not matched to a gene: 6. The CDR3 is CASSLAVAGRTGELFF. CDR3 DNA: TGTGCCAGCAGCTTAGCCGTAGCGGGGCGAACCGGGGAGCTGTTTTTT.

The chain has TRBV12-3 or TRBV12-4 and TRBJ2-7, with D tentatively TRBD1 or TRBD2 (5 bases each). The CDR3 is made up of 14 amino acids. The germline V and J ends were trimmed by 5 bases and 6 bases, with 17 bases remaining between them. The CDR3 DNA reads as TGTGCCAGCAGTCCCGGGGCAGGAGGACGCGAGCAGTACGTC. As protein: CASSPGAGGREQYV.

A remark on this clonotype: An end of the junction differs from the germline gene, which may be a read error. The chain has TRBV18 and TRBJ2-1; 8 bases agree with TRBD1. The CDR3 consists of 15 residues. Germline V gene data show CDR1 as KGHSH and CDR2 as LQKENI. The CDR3 protein is CASSPQGVSQYEQFF. The CDR3 nucleotides are TGTGCCAGCTCCCCACAGGGGGTCTCTCAATATGAGCAGTTCTTC.

This clonotype came up a few times. The DNA for the CDR3 is TGCGCCAGCAGCCACCCAACGGGACATAACACAGATACGCAGTATTTT. Amino acid sequence: CASSHPTGHNTDTQYF. The chain links TRBV4-1 to TRBJ2-3; D may be TRBD1 (6 bases). Germline CDR1 reads MGHRA; CDR2 reads YSYEKL. This CDR3 is built from 16 residues. The ends were cut back, 3 bases at V and 2 bases at J, with 15 bases in the middle.

This clonotype has only a few counts. The CDR3 DNA sequence: TGCAGCGTTGAGGGGCGCGCCACCCAGGGCTACACCTTC. It is translated as CSVEGRATQGYTF. This chain uses TRBV29-1 with TRBJ1-2; D is perhaps TRBD1 (5 bases). V lost 3 bases, J lost 8 bases, and 16 bases lay in between. Germline V gene sequence: CDR1 SQVTM, CDR2 ANQGSEA. The CDR3 contains 13 residues.

As regards this clonotype: This may be a read error: a much more frequent sequence differs by one nucleotide. The V and J genes are TRBV29-1 and TRBJ2-1, with D possibly TRBD1 on 6 matching bases. Germline lookup yields CDR1 SQVTM and CDR2 ANQGSEA. V was pared by 2 bases and J by 0 bases, with 8 bases between. This CDR3 is built from 14 residues. Here the CDR3 reads CSVEQGSSYNEQFF. CDR3 coding DNA: TGCAGCGTTGAACAGGGGAGCTCCTACAATGAGCAGTTCTTC.

The gene calls are TRBV20-1 and TRBJ2-1; 8 bases match TRBD2. Germline CDR1 reads DFQATT; CDR2 reads SNEGSKA (reference sequence). J gave up 6 bases and V 5 bases, and 15 bases lay outside the gene matches. This CDR3 spans 16 amino acids. CDR3 coding DNA: TGCAGTGCTCCCCCAGGGGCGGGGGGCTATTTCAATGAGCAGTTCTTC. Protein product: CSAPPGAGGYFNEQFF.

This clonotype was found a few times. This chain connects TRBV20-1 to TRBJ1-1; 8 nucleotides agree with TRBD1. CDR1 and CDR2 from the germline V gene are DFQATT and SNEGSKA (reference sequence). V lost 5 bases to trimming and J lost 4 bases; unmatched junction nucleotides: 12. The CDR3 spans 15 residues. CDR3 DNA sequence: TGCAGTGCTCCAGGGAGACAGGGGCGATCCACTGAAGCTTTCTTT. Translating gives CSAPGRQGRSTEAFF.

The chain carries TRBV2 and TRBJ1-6, with D uncertain. The V gene's germline CDR1 is SNHLY and CDR2 FYNNEI. There are 13 residues in the CDR3. Between the trimmed V and J ends, which lost 3 bases and 9 bases, there was a span of 9 bases. The CDR3 here is CASSDDNFSPLHF. CDR3 sequence (DNA): TGTGCCAGCAGTGACGACAATTTTTCACCCCTCCACTTT. The full variable domain, with the rest looked up from reference TRBV2 and TRBJ1-6, is EPEVTQTPSHQVTQMGQEVILRCVPISNHLYFYWYRQILGQKVEFLVSFYNNEISEKSEIFDDQFSVERPDGSNFTLKIRSTKLEDSAMYFCASSDDNFSPLHFGNGTRLTVT.

This clonotype was seen more than once but under ten times. The gene calls are TRBV14 and TRBJ2-3, with TRBD2 matching 7 bases. The CDR3 extends over 15 amino acids. J gave up 5 bases and V 3 bases, and 8 bases lay outside the gene matches. Germline values: CDR1 SGHDN, CDR2 FVKESK. Written as DNA, the CDR3 is TGTGCCAGCAGCCATCACAGCGGGATTCAAGATACGCAGTATTTT. Translated, it gives CASSHHSGIQDTQYF.

This clonotype was seen a handful of times. The V call is TRBV3-1, the J call TRBJ2-7; no reliable D call. This CDR3 comprises 13 residues. Germline values: CDR1 LGHDT, CDR2 YNNKEL (reference sequence). Trimming stripped 1 base from V and 2 bases from J, with 6 bases between. The CDR3 region has the DNA TGTGCCAGCAGCCAAGCGGAACCCTACGAGCAGTACTTC. This codes for CASSQAEPYEQYF.

This clonotype turned up a few times. The chain has TRBV9 and TRBJ2-1; D not certain. Per germline, CDR1 SGDLS and CDR2 YYNGEE. The CDR3 has 14 residues. Trimming removed 0 bases at V and 3 bases at J, with 7 bases between. This CDR3 is CASSVVGNYNEQFF. CDR3 DNA sequence: TGTGCCAGCAGCGTAGTGGGCAACTACAATGAGCAGTTCTTC.

This chain connects TRBV5-5 to TRBJ2-2; D may correspond to TRBD1 or TRBD2 (5 bases each). The CDR3 consists of 13 residues. The ends were cut back, 7 bases at V and 5 bases at J, with 12 bases in the middle. Germline CDR1 reads SGHKS; CDR2 reads YYEKEE (reference sequence). The CDR3 sequence is CASPGPYTGELFF. The DNA for the CDR3 is TGTGCCAGCCCGGGACCCTATACCGGGGAGCTGTTTTTT.